The next 3 T cell receptor beta chains were all read from a single sample in a study of blood T cell repertoires in COVID-19. Sequencing was performed with immunoSEQ multiplex PCR; in TCRdb, only in-frame clones are kept and a portion is missing. The sample has 150,000 to 200,000 clones; 88% are singletons. The sequenced sample consisted of peripheral blood. The receptors come from a human donor in a cohort sampled during active COVID-19.

This sequence joins TRBV7-9 and TRBJ2-7; 7 bases are shared with TRBD1. The V and J ends lost 1 base and 6 bases, in that order; junction bases with no gene match: 6. This CDR3 is built from 14 residues. Germline CDR1 is SEHNR and CDR2 is FQNEAQ (reference sequence). This CDR3 is CASSLGQGDVEQYF. The CDR3, as DNA: TGTGCCAGCAGCTTAGGACAGGGAGACGTCGAGCAGTACTTC.

The J gene is TRBJ2-1, the V gene TRBV27; TRBD2 matches at 14 bases. The V and J ends lost 6 bases and 6 bases, in that order; junction bases with no gene match: 7. The CDR3 length is 16 residues. Per germline, CDR1 MNHEY and CDR2 SMNVEV (reference sequence). The CDR3 loop is CASSRLAGGPRNEQFF. CDR3 DNA: TGTGCCAGCAGCCGACTAGCGGGGGGGCCTCGCAATGAGCAGTTCTTC.

V and J are TRBV5-1 and TRBJ1-5, with 7 bases fitting TRBD1. The ends lost 1 base at V and 5 bases at J; junction bases unmatched: 3. This CDR3 has 14 residues. Germline V gene lookup returns CDR1 SGHRS and CDR2 YFSETQ. As DNA, the CDR3 is TGCGCCAGCAGCTTGACAGGGGCTGATCAGCCCCAGCATTTT. This translates into CASSLTGADQPQHF.